These T cell receptor beta chains were read from a single sample in a study of cytomegalovirus exposure and HLA in healthy donors. Clones were read by immunoSEQ multiplex PCR, and TCRdb kept only the in-frame ones, dropping some. The repertoire consists of some 120,000 clones, with roughly 70% occurring once and the leading ten covering approximately 0.9%. Material: PBMCs. These receptors were taken from a woman aged 30 to 39 in good health and CMV-seronegative. Both conserved end residues are trimmed from each CDR3.

j_gene: TRBJ1-1; v_gene: TRBV4-1; CDR3aa: ASSQRPPRDRTTEAF
j_gene: TRBJ2-1; v_gene: TRBV2; CDR3aa: ASSARRGAWNEQF
j_gene: TRBJ1-1; v_gene: TRBV13; CDR3aa: ASSLDSYTEAF
j_gene: TRBJ1-1; v_gene: TRBV7-9; CDR3aa: ASSLAGADEAF
j_gene: TRBJ2-2; v_gene: TRBV6-5; CDR3aa: ASSATSGNTGELF
j_gene: TRBJ2-1; v_gene: TRBV6-1; CDR3aa: ASMDGLYNEQF
j_gene: TRBJ1-2; v_gene: TRBV6-6; CDR3aa: ASSNDRSGYT
j_gene: TRBJ1-1; v_gene: TRBV14; CDR3aa: ASSPTAGTGGRAF
j_gene: TRBJ1-1; v_gene: TRBV27; CDR3aa: ASSAKEGRTEAF
j_gene: TRBJ1-1; v_gene: TRBV6-6; CDR3aa: ASSQWSRMDTEAF
j_gene: TRBJ2-5; v_gene: TRBV14; CDR3aa: ASSQGPLQGPQETQY
j_gene: TRBJ1-1; v_gene: TRBV27; CDR3aa: ASSNQAWNTEAF
j_gene: TRBJ1-1; v_gene: TRBV11-2; CDR3aa: ASSFSDGRTEAF
j_gene: TRBJ1-5; v_gene: TRBV21-1; CDR3aa: ASPAWREPQH
j_gene: TRBJ2-5; v_gene: TRBV11-2; CDR3aa: ASRQDYLGETQY
j_gene: TRBJ1-2; v_gene: TRBV6-6; CDR3aa: ASTQGGVSGYT
j_gene: TRBJ2-3; v_gene: TRBV9; CDR3aa: ASSVALLAGADTQY
j_gene: TRBJ1-2; v_gene: TRBV19; CDR3aa: ASSPTGGNYGYT
j_gene: TRBJ2-1; v_gene: TRBV7-3; CDR3aa: ASSLVGQDNNEQF
j_gene: TRBJ1-2; v_gene: TRBV29-1; CDR3aa: SVPSFSSGGTVGYT
j_gene: TRBJ2-5; v_gene: TRBV7-6; CDR3aa: ASSPGGLADGSETQY
j_gene: TRBJ1-1; v_gene: TRBV7-6; CDR3aa: ASSFESLNTEAF
j_gene: TRBJ1-2; v_gene: TRBV9; CDR3aa: ASSAQGGGYT
j_gene: TRBJ2-1; v_gene: TRBV4-1; CDR3aa: ASSQDWTGSYNEQF
j_gene: TRBJ1-1; v_gene: TRBV5-6; CDR3aa: ASSLSGREAF
j_gene: TRBJ2-5; v_gene: TRBV7-2; CDR3aa: ASSILAGGAGETQY
j_gene: TRBJ2-3; v_gene: TRBV5-1; CDR3aa: ASSPGLAGSTDTQY
j_gene: TRBJ2-5; v_gene: TRBV7-9; CDR3aa: ASSPLVGLNQETQY
j_gene: TRBJ2-7; v_gene: TRBV2; CDR3aa: ATDRGRLYEQY
j_gene: TRBJ2-3; v_gene: TRBV30; CDR3aa: ATEYLRDWSTDTQY
j_gene: TRBJ1-1; v_gene: TRBV7-6; CDR3aa: ASSHNRDTEAF
j_gene: TRBJ1-1; v_gene: TRBV5-1; CDR3aa: ASSLTTGNTEAF
j_gene: TRBJ2-7; v_gene: TRBV29-1; CDR3aa: SAKGGCEQY
j_gene: TRBJ1-1; v_gene: TRBV6-6; CDR3aa: ASSYQGNTEAF
j_gene: TRBJ2-3; v_gene: TRBV29-1; CDR3aa: SAPTKGSTDTQY
j_gene: TRBJ1-3; v_gene: TRBV19; CDR3aa: ASSIYYSGNTIY
j_gene: TRBJ1-1; v_gene: TRBV6-1; CDR3aa: ASSAGAGNTEAF
j_gene: TRBJ2-2; v_gene: TRBV7-2; CDR3aa: ASSFGRLDTGELF
j_gene: TRBJ2-1; v_gene: TRBV5-6; CDR3aa: ASSLGPGVNEQF
j_gene: TRBJ1-2; v_gene: TRBV5-4; CDR3aa: ASTPDRDHGYT
j_gene: TRBJ1-5; v_gene: TRBV27; CDR3aa: ASADTGVSNQPQH
j_gene: TRBJ1-1; v_gene: TRBV9; CDR3aa: ASSRRGQGNTEAF
j_gene: TRBJ1-1; v_gene: TRBV6-6; CDR3aa: ASSSQDRGNTEAF
j_gene: TRBJ2-7; v_gene: TRBV7-6; CDR3aa: ASSKIAGGPSYEQY
j_gene: TRBJ2-1; v_gene: TRBV6-5; CDR3aa: ASSISGGSYNEQF
j_gene: TRBJ1-1; v_gene: TRBV5-4; CDR3aa: ASSTRTGMNTEAF
j_gene: TRBJ2-7; v_gene: TRBV25-1; CDR3aa: ASSESIAGGPGEQY
j_gene: TRBJ1-1; v_gene: TRBV30; CDR3aa: ASWTGRNTEAF
j_gene: TRBJ2-3; v_gene: TRBV4-2; CDR3aa: ASSQASSTSGTDTQY
j_gene: TRBJ1-1; v_gene: TRBV11-1; CDR3aa: ASSPTANTEAF